This passage covers 26 T cell receptor beta chains from one sample sequenced in a study of cytomegalovirus exposure and HLA in healthy donors. Amplification used 60 Vbeta primers and 13 Jbeta primers. The method was immunoSEQ multiplex PCR; TCRdb's version includes in-frame clones alone and lacks a portion of them. Here the sample spans around 120,000 clones, 75% to 90% being singletons. Sample: PBMCs. These TCRs come from a man between 45 and 60 years old in good health and CMV-seronegative.

The rearrangement links TRBV19 to TRBJ2-4; 8 bases agree with TRBD1. The V gene's germline CDR1 is LNHDA and CDR2 SQIVND (reference sequence). The CDR3 covers 15 residues. Trimming removed 3 bases from V and 7 bases from J; junction bases left unmatched: 8. The CDR3 loop reads CASSIGTGSMNIQYF. CDR3 in DNA: TGTGCCAGTAGTATCGGGACAGGTAGTATGAACATTCAGTACTTC.

The chain combines TRBV7-2 with TRBJ2-2; D remains ambiguous. In germline, CDR1 is SGHTA, CDR2 FQGNSA. There are 13 residues in the CDR3. V gave up 11 bases and J gave up 0 bases, with 10 bases separating them. The CDR3 spells CALRVTNTGELFF. The CDR3 DNA reads as TGTGCCCTAAGAGTTACGAACACCGGGGAGCTGTTTTTT.

The rearrangement joins TRBV7-2 to TRBJ2-7, with D possibly being TRBD2 (6 bases). Germline V gene sequence: CDR1 SGHTA, CDR2 FQGNSA. This CDR3 comprises 15 residues. Trimming pared 2 bases from V and 2 bases from J, leaving 13 bases between. CDR3 sequence (DNA): TGTGCCAGCAGCTTATTGGCGGGGCGGCCCTACGAGCAGTACTTC. This codes for CASSLLAGRPYEQYF.

The chain recombines TRBV5-4 with TRBJ2-7; 7 nucleotides agree with TRBD1. Unmatched junction bases numbered 17, after V lost 5 bases and J lost 6 bases. Germline assignment: CDR1 SGHNT and CDR2 YYREEE (reference sequence). The CDR3 extends over 16 amino acids. The DNA for the CDR3 is TGTGCCAGCAGGAAAAACCCGGGTACAGGGGCGGCCGAGCAGTACTTC. It encodes CASRKNPGTGAAEQYF.

There are a few counts of this clone. The chain employs TRBV2 and TRBJ1-1; no definite D call. The CDR3 spans 15 residues. The V end lost 8 bases, the J end lost 1 base, and 17 bases lay between the germline ends. CDR1 is SNHLY and CDR2 is FYNNEI in the germline V gene. CDR3 coding DNA: TGTGCCAGCGGGGATCGGGGAGTTCGGAACACTGAAGCTTTCTTT. This gives the protein CASGDRGVRNTEAFF.

This sequence joins TRBV27 and TRBJ1-2; D unclear. This CDR3 spans 15 amino acids. Looked up from germline, CDR1 is MNHEY and CDR2 is SMNVEV (reference sequence). V was pared by 5 bases and J by 7 bases, with 20 bases between. As DNA, the CDR3 is TGTGCCAGCAGTCCCATCTGGGAGGGAGGTTCTGGCTACACCTTC. This gives the protein CASSPIWEGGSGYTF.

The chain has TRBV7-9 and TRBJ2-3; 9 nucleotides agree with TRBD2. CDR1 is SEHNR, CDR2 FQNEAQ, per germline (reference sequence). Trimming cost V 2 bases and J 2 bases; bases outside gene matches: 5. The CDR3 has 16 residues. CDR3 sequence reads: CASSLQLAGLTDTQYF. CDR3 sequence (DNA): TGTGCCAGCAGCTTACAGCTAGCGGGACTCACAGATACGCAGTATTTT.

The chain couples TRBV2 to TRBJ2-7; TRBD2 matches 11 bases. The CDR3 loop spans 15 amino acids. The J segment lost 3 bases and the V segment lost 7 bases, leaving 8 bases of the junction unmatched. From germline, CDR1 is SNHLY and CDR2 FYNNEI. For the CDR3, the DNA is TGTGCCAGCAACCAACTAGCGGGGGCCGACTACGAGCAGTACTTC. It yields the protein CASNQLAGADYEQYF.

This clone appeared once. This chain connects TRBV19 to TRBJ2-2; a possible D gene is TRBD2 (6 bases). Trimming pared 6 bases from V and 13 bases from J, leaving 15 bases between. The CDR3 length is 12 residues. Germline V lookup: CDR1 LNHDA, CDR2 SQIVND (reference sequence). CDR3: CASRAGAVGLFF. The CDR3 DNA reads TGTGCCAGTAGAGCGGGCGCAGTGGGGCTGTTTTTT. Together with reference TRBV19 and TRBJ2-2, the CDR3 gives the full variable domain: DGGITQSPKYLFRKEGQNVTLSCEQNLNHDAMYWYRQDPGQGLRLIYYSQIVNDFQKGDIAEGYSVSREKKESFPLTVTSAQKNPTAFYLCASRAGAVGLFFGEGSRLTVL.

The chain links TRBV2 to TRBJ1-1; no clear D gene. Trimming left V 8 bases short and J 1 base short, with 11 bases between. This CDR3 contains 13 residues. Per the germline V gene, CDR1 is SNHLY and CDR2 is FYNNEI. This chain's CDR3 is CASAIGPNTEAFF. The CDR3 nucleotides read TGTGCCAGCGCAATTGGGCCGAACACTGAAGCTTTCTTT.

With respect to this clone: The same CDR3 can be traced to other DNA sequences in this sample. The rearrangement uses TRBV19 and TRBJ2-7; 7 bases fit TRBD1. With 6 bases clipped from V and 4 bases from J, the junction kept 9 bases outside the gene matches. Per the germline V gene, CDR1 is LNHDA and CDR2 is SQIVND (reference sequence). CDR3 size: 14 residues. The CDR3 loop reads CASSPRQGVYEQYF. CDR3 nucleotide sequence: TGTGCCAGTAGCCCGAGACAGGGAGTATACGAGCAGTACTTC.

The chain links TRBV11-3 to TRBJ2-5, with D maybe TRBD2 (6 bases). The CDR3 extends over 13 amino acids. Germline CDR1 is SGHNT and CDR2 is YENEEA. The V and J ends lost 2 bases and 5 bases respectively, with 9 bases between them. CDR3 loop: CASSLSGRETQYF. The CDR3 DNA reads as TGTGCCAGCAGCTTATCAGGGAGGGAGACCCAGTACTTC.

The rearrangement links TRBV5-1 to TRBJ2-5, with D possibly TRBD1 on 6 matching bases. V lost 7 bases and J 5 bases, leaving 21 bases between the germline ends. This CDR3 is 15 amino acids long. Germline loops: CDR1 SGHRS, CDR2 YFSETQ. CDR3 protein: CASCPGTPGSETQYF. The DNA of the CDR3 is TGCGCCAGCTGTCCCGGGACACCGGGCAGTGAGACCCAGTACTTC.

The chain recombines TRBV19 with TRBJ1-5, with D unclear. Trimming left V 1 base short and J 2 bases short, with 9 bases between. Germline lookup yields CDR1 LNHDA and CDR2 SQIVND (reference sequence). The CDR3 length is 15 residues. The CDR3 sequence is CASSIAAGGNQPQHF. CDR3 nucleotide sequence: TGTGCCAGTAGTATAGCAGCGGGCGGCAATCAGCCCCAGCATTTT.

This clone has a single count. The V call is TRBV19, the J call TRBJ1-4; 7 bases match TRBD1. The ends lost 3 bases at V and 6 bases at J; junction bases unmatched: 4. The CDR3 has 14 residues. Germline CDR1 reads LNHDA; CDR2 reads SQIVND (reference sequence). CDR3 sequence reads: CASSIRDSHEKLFF. The CDR3 DNA sequence: TGTGCCAGTAGTATTAGGGACAGTCATGAAAAACTGTTTTTT.

This clone was found once. The chain recombines TRBV13 with TRBJ2-1; 8 bases line up with TRBD2. The CDR3 has 15 amino acids. The germline V gene encodes CDR1 PRHDT and CDR2 FYEKMQ (reference sequence). The V gene end was trimmed by 4 bases and the J gene end by 5 bases; junction bases not matched to a gene: 7. For the CDR3, the DNA is TGTGCCAGCAGCTCCACGGGACTAGGACACAATGAGCAGTTCTTC. Protein sequence: CASSSTGLGHNEQFF.

The chain combines TRBV9 with TRBJ2-1, with 7 bases identical to TRBD2. CDR3 length: 16 amino acids. V dropped 0 bases and J dropped 9; count of bases not matched to a gene: 12. CDR1 is SGDLS, CDR2 YYNGEE, per germline. The CDR3 is CASSVGVSAGVGEQFF. CDR3 coding DNA: TGTGCCAGCAGCGTAGGGGTTAGCGCGGGGGTCGGTGAGCAGTTCTTC.

The rearrangement joins TRBV5-4 to TRBJ2-1, with D possibly TRBD2 on 6 matching bases. This CDR3 contains 17 residues. Germline-derived CDR1 and CDR2 are SGHNT and YYREEE (reference sequence). The germline V and J ends were trimmed by 4 bases and 7 bases, with 24 bases remaining between them. The CDR3 DNA is TGTGCCAGCAGCACCCCCGGAGGGGAGTCGGGGCTTAATGAGCAGTTCTTC. Translation gives CASSTPGGESGLNEQFF.

The gene calls are TRBV2 and TRBJ1-5; 7 bases are a match to TRBD1. Germline CDR1 reads SNHLY; CDR2 reads FYNNEI. V shed 5 bases and J 4 bases; nucleotides not matched to a gene: 8. This CDR3 is built from 15 residues. The CDR3 DNA reads TGTGCCAGCAGTCGAAAAACAGGGGATAATCAGCCCCAGCATTTT. Its translation: CASSRKTGDNQPQHF.

V usage is TRBV28 and J usage is TRBJ1-1; 7 nucleotides line up with TRBD1. The germline gives CDR1 MDHEN, CDR2 SYDVKM. J lost 2 bases, V lost 2 bases, and 8 bases had no gene match. The CDR3 contains 16 residues. CDR3 residues: CASSLPTGNVNTEAFF. The CDR3 region has the DNA TGTGCCAGCAGTTTACCGACAGGGAACGTTAACACTGAAGCTTTCTTT.

This chain uses TRBV15 with TRBJ2-7, with D tentatively TRBD2 (6 bases). Germline CDR1 LNHNV, CDR2 YYDKDF (reference sequence). V dropped 5 bases and J dropped 3 bases, with 11 bases sitting between them. There are 13 residues in the CDR3. The CDR3 is CATSGGTLYEQYF. As DNA, the CDR3 is TGTGCCACCAGCGGCGGGACCCTCTACGAGCAGTACTTC.

The V gene is TRBV30, the J gene TRBJ1-2; perhaps TRBD1 as D (5 bases). Per germline, CDR1 GTSNPN and CDR2 SVGIG (reference sequence). The length of the CDR3 is 13 residues. V gave up 2 bases and J gave up 6 bases, with 13 bases separating them. The DNA of the CDR3 is TGTGCCTGGAGTTGGGGGGGAGGTAATGGCTACACCTTC. It translates to CAWSWGGGNGYTF.

This clone was observed once. The CDR3, as DNA: TGTGCCAGCAGCCTTAACTATGGCTACACCTTC. It encodes CASSLNYGYTF. V usage is TRBV6-1 and J usage is TRBJ1-2, with no clear D. CDR3 size: 11 residues. V lost 6 bases to trimming and J lost 1 base, with 3 bases between them. Germline V gene sequence: CDR1 MNHNS, CDR2 SASEGT.

This clone was seen more than once but under ten times. The chain employs TRBV2 and TRBJ1-5; possible D gene TRBD1, 6 bases. CDR3 length: 13 residues. CDR1 is SNHLY, CDR2 FYNNEI, per germline. The germline V and J ends were trimmed by 5 bases and 7 bases, with 12 bases remaining between them. Here the CDR3 reads CASSSEGGQPQHF. The CDR3 DNA sequence: TGTGCCAGCAGTTCTGAGGGGGGGCAGCCCCAGCATTTT.

Only one count was recorded for this clone. The chain has TRBV7-3 and TRBJ1-1, with D unclear. Per the germline V gene, CDR1 is SGHTA and CDR2 is FQGTGA. V lost 4 bases, J lost 11 bases, and 17 bases lay in between. This CDR3 has 13 residues. CDR3 nucleotide sequence: TGTGCCAGCAGCTGGGGAGTAGTCCGTTGGGCTTTCTTT. As protein: CASSWGVVRWAFF.

V and J are TRBV7-9 and TRBJ2-5; 11 nucleotides line up with TRBD1. The DNA end is more similar to TRBJ2-7, so the J call may be wrong. The CDR3 runs 14 residues. Germline V gives CDR1 SEHNR, CDR2 FQNEAQ (reference sequence). The CDR3 sequence: CASLRGQGAYEQYF. The DNA for the CDR3 is TGTGCCAGCCTAAGGGGACAGGGGGCCTACGAGCAGTACTTC.